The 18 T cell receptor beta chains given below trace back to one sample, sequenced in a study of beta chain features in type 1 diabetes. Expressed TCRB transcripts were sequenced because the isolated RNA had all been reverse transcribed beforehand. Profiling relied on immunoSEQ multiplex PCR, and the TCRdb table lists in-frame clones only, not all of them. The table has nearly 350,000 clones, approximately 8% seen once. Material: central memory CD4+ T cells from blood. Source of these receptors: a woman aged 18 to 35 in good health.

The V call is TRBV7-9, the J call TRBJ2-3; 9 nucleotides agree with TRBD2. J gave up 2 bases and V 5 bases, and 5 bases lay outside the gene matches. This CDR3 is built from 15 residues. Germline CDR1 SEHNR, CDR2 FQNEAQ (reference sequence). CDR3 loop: CASSDSGRATDTQYF. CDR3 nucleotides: TGTGCCAGCAGCGATAGCGGGAGAGCCACAGATACGCAGTATTTT.

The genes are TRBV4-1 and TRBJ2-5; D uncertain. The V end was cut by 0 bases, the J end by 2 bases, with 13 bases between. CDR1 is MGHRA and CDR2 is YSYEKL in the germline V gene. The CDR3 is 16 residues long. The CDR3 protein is CASSQDLGRRQETQYF. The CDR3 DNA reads TGCGCCAGCAGCCAAGATCTCGGAAGGCGACAAGAGACCCAGTACTTC.

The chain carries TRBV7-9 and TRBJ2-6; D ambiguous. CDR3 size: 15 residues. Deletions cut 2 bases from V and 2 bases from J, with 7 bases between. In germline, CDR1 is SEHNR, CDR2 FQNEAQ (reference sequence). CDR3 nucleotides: TGTGCCAGCAGCTTAAATCTCCCTGGGGCCAACGTCCTGACTTTC. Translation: CASSLNLPGANVLTF.

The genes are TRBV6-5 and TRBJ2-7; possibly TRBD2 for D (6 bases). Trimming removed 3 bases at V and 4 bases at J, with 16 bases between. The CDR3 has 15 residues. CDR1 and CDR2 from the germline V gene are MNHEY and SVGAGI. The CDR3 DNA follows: TGTGCCAGCAGTTATCAATTAGGACTAATGTACGAGCAGTACTTC. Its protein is CASSYQLGLMYEQYF.

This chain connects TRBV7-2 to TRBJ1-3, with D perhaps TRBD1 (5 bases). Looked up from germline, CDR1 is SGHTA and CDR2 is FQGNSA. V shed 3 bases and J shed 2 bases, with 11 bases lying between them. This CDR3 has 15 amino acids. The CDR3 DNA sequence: TGTGCCAGCAGCTTTAGCAGGGAAGCTGGAAACACCATATATTTT. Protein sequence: CASSFSREAGNTIYF.

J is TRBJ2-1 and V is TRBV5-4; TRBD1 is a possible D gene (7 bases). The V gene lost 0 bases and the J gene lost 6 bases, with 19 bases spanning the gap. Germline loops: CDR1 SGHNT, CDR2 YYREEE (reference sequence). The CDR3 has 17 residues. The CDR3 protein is CASSLGSGGHTLNEQFF. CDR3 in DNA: TGTGCCAGCAGCTTGGGGTCAGGGGGGCATACTCTCAATGAGCAGTTCTTC.

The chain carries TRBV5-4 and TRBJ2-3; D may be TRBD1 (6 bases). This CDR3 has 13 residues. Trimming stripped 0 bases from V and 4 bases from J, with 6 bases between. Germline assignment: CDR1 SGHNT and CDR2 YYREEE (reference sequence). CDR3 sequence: CASSLDRADTQYF. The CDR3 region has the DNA TGTGCCAGCAGCTTGGACAGGGCAGATACGCAGTATTTT.

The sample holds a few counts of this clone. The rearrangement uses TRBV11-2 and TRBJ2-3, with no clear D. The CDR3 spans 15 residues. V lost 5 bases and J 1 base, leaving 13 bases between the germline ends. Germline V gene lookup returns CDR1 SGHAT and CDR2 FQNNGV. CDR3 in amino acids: CASSLWAVGTDTQYF. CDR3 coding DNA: TGTGCCAGCAGCCTATGGGCCGTGGGCACAGATACGCAGTATTTT.

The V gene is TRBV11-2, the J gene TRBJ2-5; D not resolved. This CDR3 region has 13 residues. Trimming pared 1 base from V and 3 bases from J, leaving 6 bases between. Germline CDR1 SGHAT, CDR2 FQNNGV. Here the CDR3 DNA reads TGTGCCAGCAGCTTAGGGCAGAAAGAGACCCAGTACTTC. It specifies CASSLGQKETQYF.

CDR3 protein: CASSQGSRDTDTQYF. The DNA of the CDR3 is TGCGCCAGCAGCCAGGGGAGCCGAGACACAGATACGCAGTATTTT. This chain uses TRBV4-3 with TRBJ2-3; D perhaps matches TRBD2 (5 bases). CDR3 size: 15 residues. The V and J ends lost 3 bases and 2 bases respectively, with 12 bases between them. Germline-derived CDR1 and CDR2 are LGHNA and YSLEER.

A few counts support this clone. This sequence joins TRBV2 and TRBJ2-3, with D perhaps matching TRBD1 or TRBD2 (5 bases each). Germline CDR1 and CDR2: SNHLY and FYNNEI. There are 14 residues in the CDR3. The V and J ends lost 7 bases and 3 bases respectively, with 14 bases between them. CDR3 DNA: TGTGCCAGCAACGAGGGGAGCGGTACAGATACGCAGTATTTT. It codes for CASNEGSGTDTQYF. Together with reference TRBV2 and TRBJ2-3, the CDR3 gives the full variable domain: EPEVTQTPSHQVTQMGQEVILRCVPISNHLYFYWYRQILGQKVEFLVSFYNNEISEKSEIFDDQFSVERPDGSNFTLKIRSTKLEDSAMYFCASNEGSGTDTQYFGPGTRLTVL.

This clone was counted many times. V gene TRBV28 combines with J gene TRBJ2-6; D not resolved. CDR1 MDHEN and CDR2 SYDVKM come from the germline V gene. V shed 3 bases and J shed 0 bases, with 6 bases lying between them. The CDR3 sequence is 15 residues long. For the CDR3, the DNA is TGTGCCAGCAGTTTCGAGAGCTCTGGGGCCAACGTCCTGACTTTC. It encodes CASSFESSGANVLTF. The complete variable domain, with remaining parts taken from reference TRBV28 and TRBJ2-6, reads DVKVTQSSRYLVKRTGEKVFLECVQDMDHENMFWYRQDPGLGLRLIYFSYDVKMKEKGDIPEGYSVSREKKERFSLILESASTNQTSMYLCASSFESSGANVLTFGAGSRLTVL.

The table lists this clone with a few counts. CDR3: CASGTGLGNEQFF. For the CDR3, the DNA is TGTGCCAGCGGAACAGGGCTAGGGAATGAGCAGTTCTTC. This chain joins TRBV6-6 and TRBJ2-1; D possibly corresponds to TRBD1 (6 bases). CDR1 MNHNY and CDR2 SVGAGI come from the germline V gene (reference sequence). The CDR3 has 13 amino acids. Trimming cost V 8 bases and J 7 bases, with 15 bases left between them.

CDR3 region: CASSPGQGGPGEQYF. The DNA of the CDR3 is TGTGCCAGCAGCCCGGGACAGGGGGGTCCTGGCGAGCAGTACTTC. V is TRBV7-6 and J is TRBJ2-7; 11 nucleotides align to TRBD1. V dropped 5 bases and J dropped 6; count of bases not matched to a gene: 9. CDR3 length: 15 residues. Looked up from germline, CDR1 is SGHVS and CDR2 is FNYEAQ.

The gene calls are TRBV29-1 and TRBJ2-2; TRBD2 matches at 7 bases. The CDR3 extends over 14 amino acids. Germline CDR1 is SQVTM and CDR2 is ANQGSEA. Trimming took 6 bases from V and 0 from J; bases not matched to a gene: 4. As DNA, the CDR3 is TGCAGCGTCCAAGCGGGAACGAACACCGGGGAGCTGTTTTTT. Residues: CSVQAGTNTGELFF.

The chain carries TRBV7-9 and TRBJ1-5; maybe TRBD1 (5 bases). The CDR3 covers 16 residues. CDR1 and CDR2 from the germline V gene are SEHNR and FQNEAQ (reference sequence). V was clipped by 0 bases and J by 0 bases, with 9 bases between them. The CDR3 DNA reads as TGTGCCAGCAGCTTAGCAGGGGTGTATAGCAATCAGCCCCAGCATTTT. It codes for CASSLAGVYSNQPQHF. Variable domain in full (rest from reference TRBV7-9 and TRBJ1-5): DTGVSQNPRHKITKRGQNVTFRCDPISEHNRLYWYRQTLGQGPEFLTYFQNEAQLEKSRLLSDRFSAERPKGSFSTLEIQRTEQGDSAMYLCASSLAGVYSNQPQHFGDGTRLSIL.

CDR3 nucleotides: TGTGCCAGCAGCACATACAGGGGAACCGGGGAGCTGTTTTTT. It encodes CASSTYRGTGELFF. The chain has TRBV7-2 and TRBJ2-2; the match to TRBD1 covers 7 bases. Looked up from germline, CDR1 is SGHTA and CDR2 is FQGNSA. This CDR3 region has 14 residues. Trimming at V came to 5 bases and at J to 5 bases, leaving 5 bases not matched to a gene. The variable domain in full, with the rest retrieved from reference TRBV7-2 and TRBJ2-2, is GAGVSQSPSNKVTEKGKDVELRCDPISGHTALYWYRQSLGQGLEFLIYFQGNSAPDKSGLPSDRFSAERTGGSVSTLTIQRTQQEDSAVYLCASSTYRGTGELFFGEGSRLTVL.

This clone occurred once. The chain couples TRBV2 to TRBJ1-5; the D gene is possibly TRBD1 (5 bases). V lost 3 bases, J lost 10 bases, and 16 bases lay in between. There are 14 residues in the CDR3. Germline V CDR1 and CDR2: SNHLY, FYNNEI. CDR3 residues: CASSDEGRSLPQHF. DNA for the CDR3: TGTGCCAGCAGTGATGAGGGACGGAGTTTACCCCAGCATTTT.